The clone carrying this T cell receptor beta chain was recorded once. What it binds is unknown. This sample was taken from a study of identical twins. Study findings and constraints: Weaker excess twin sharing was observed in beta out-of-frame sequences. With abundant cord blood beta clonotypes, insertions were fewer; memory repertoires showed no such pattern. Findings came from cross-sectional statistics, without long-term follow-up of donors.

Unique molecular identifiers were in the cDNA, with template-switch universal primer binding. TCRdb re-derived calls from the 5' RACE reads in MiXCR, one entry per CDR3 protein. In the table there are 200,000 to 250,000 distinct CDR3 sequences, roughly 13% of which are singletons. Trimming shortened V by 7 bases and J by 3 bases, and 7 bases separated the two germline ends. The germline CDR1 and CDR2 sequences are SEHNR and FQNEAQ (reference sequence). The CDR3 is 11 residues long. The chain couples TRBV7-9 to TRBJ2-7; no firm D call. Sequencing was performed on memory (CD45RO+) T cells sorted from blood. This clonotype originated in a woman under 30 in good health. CDR3 region: CASTVGYEQYF. In nucleotides, the CDR3 is TGTGCCAGCACCGTCGGCTACGAGCAGTACTTC.